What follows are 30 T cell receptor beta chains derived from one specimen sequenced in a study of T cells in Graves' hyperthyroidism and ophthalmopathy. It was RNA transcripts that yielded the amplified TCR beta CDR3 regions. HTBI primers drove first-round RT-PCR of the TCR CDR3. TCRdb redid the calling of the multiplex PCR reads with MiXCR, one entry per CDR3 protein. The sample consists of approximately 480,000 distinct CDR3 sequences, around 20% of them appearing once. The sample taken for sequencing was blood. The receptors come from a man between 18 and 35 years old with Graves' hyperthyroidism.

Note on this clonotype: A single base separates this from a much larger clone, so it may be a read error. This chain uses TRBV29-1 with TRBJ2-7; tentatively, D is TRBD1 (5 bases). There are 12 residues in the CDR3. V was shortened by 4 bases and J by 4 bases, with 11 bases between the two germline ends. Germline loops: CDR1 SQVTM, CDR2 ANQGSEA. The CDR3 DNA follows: TGCAGCGTTGTAAGGTACAGGTACGAGCAGTACTTC. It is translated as CSVVRYRYEQYF.

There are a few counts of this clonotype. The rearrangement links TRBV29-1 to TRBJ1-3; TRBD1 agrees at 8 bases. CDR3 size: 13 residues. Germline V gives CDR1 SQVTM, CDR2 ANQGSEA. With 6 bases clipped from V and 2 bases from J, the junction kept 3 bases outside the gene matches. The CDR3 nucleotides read TGCAGCGTGAGACAGGGGCCTGGAAACACCATATATTTT. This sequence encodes CSVRQGPGNTIYF.

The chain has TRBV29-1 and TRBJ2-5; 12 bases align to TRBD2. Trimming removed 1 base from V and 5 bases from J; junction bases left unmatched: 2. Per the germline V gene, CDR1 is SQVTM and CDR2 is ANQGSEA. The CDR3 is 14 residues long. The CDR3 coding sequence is TGCAGCGTTGAAGGCCTAGCGGGGGGGGAGACCCAGTACTTC. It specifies CSVEGLAGGETQYF.

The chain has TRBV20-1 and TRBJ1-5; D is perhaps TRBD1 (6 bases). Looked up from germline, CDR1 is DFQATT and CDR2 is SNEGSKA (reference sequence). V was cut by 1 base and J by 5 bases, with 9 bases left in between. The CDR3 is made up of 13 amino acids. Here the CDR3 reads CSARGQEDQPQHF. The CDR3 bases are TGCAGTGCTAGAGGACAGGAAGATCAGCCCCAGCATTTT.

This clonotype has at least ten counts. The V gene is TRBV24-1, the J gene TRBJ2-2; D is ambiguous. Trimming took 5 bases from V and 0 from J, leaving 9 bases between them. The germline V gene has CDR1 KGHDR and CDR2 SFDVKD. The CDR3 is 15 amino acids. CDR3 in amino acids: CATSARRPNTGELFF. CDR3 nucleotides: TGTGCCACCAGTGCGCGACGACCGAACACCGGGGAGCTGTTTTTT.

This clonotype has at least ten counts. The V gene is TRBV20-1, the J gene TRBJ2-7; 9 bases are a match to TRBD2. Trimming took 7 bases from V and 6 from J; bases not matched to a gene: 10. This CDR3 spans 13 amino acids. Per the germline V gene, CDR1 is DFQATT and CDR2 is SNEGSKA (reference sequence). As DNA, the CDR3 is TGCAGTGGAAATGGCCTAGCGGGGCTCGAGCAGTACTTC. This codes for CSGNGLAGLEQYF.

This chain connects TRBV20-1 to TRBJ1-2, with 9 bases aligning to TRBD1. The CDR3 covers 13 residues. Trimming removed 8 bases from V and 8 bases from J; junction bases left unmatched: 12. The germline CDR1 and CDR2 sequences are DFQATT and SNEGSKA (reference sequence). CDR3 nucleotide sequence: TGCAGTCCCGGTCGGACAGGGGTCGTCGGCTACACCTTC. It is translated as CSPGRTGVVGYTF.

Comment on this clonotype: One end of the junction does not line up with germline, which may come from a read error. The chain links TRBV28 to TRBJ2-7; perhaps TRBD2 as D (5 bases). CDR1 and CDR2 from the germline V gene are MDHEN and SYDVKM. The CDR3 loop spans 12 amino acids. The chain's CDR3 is CASSIPDYDQYF. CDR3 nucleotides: TGTGCCAGCAGCATACCCGACTACGATCAGTACTTC.

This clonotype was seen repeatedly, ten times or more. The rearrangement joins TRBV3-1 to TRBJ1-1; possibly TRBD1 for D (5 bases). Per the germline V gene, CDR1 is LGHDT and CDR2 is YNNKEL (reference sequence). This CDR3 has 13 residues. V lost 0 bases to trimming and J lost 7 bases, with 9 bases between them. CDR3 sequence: CASSQDPGDEAFF. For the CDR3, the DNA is TGTGCCAGCAGCCAAGATCCGGGGGATGAAGCTTTCTTT.

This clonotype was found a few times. CDR3 protein: CAQGGGRSPLHF. The CDR3 bases are TGTGCCCAGGGTGGGGGTAGATCACCCCTCCACTTT. This rearrangement joins TRBV30 to TRBJ1-6, with D possibly being TRBD1 (5 bases). The CDR3 loop spans 12 amino acids. The V end was cut by 8 bases, the J end by 10 bases, with 15 bases between. Germline V lookup: CDR1 GTSNPN, CDR2 SVGIG (reference sequence).

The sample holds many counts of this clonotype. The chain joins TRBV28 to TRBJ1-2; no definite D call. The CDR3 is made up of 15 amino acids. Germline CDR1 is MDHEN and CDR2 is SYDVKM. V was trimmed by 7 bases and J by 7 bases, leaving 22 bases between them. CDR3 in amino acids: CASTLGGLGVSGYTF. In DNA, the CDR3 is TGTGCCAGCACCCTGGGCGGCCTGGGCGTTTCTGGCTACACCTTC.

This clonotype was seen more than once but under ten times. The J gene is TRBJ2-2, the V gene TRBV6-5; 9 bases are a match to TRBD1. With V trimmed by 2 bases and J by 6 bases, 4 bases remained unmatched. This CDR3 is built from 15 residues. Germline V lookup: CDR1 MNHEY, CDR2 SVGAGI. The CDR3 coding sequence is TGTGCCAGCAGTTACACGGGACAGGGCTCCGGGGAGCTGTTTTTT. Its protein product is CASSYTGQGSGELFF.

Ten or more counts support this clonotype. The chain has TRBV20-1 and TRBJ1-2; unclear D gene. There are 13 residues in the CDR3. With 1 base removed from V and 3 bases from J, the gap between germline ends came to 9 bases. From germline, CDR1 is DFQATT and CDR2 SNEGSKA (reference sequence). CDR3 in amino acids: CSARGGLHYGYTF. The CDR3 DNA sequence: TGCAGTGCTAGAGGAGGATTACACTATGGCTACACCTTC.

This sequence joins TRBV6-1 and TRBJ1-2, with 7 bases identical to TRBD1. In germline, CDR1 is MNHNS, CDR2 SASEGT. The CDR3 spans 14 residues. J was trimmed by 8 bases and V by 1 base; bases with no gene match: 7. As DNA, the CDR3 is TGTGCCAGCAGTGAAGTCGGTAGGGGGCAAGGCTACACCTTC. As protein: CASSEVGRGQGYTF.

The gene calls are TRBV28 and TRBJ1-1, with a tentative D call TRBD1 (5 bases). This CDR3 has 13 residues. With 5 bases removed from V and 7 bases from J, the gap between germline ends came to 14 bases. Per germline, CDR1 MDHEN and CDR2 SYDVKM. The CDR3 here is CASSRDWGNEAFF. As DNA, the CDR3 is TGTGCCAGCAGTAGGGACTGGGGAAATGAAGCTTTCTTT.

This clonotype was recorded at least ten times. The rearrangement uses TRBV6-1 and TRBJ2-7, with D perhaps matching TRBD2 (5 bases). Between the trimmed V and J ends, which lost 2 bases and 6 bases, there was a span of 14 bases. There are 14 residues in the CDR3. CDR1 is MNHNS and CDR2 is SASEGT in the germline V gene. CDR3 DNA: TGTGCCAGCAGTGAAACGACTACCTACTCCGAGCAGTACTTC. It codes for CASSETTTYSEQYF.

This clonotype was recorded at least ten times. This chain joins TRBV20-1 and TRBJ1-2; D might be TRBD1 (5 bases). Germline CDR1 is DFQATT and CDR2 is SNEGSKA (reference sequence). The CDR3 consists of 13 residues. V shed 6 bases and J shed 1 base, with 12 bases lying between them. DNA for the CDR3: TGCAGTGCCCCGGGACGGATTAACTATGGCTACACCTTC. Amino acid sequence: CSAPGRINYGYTF.

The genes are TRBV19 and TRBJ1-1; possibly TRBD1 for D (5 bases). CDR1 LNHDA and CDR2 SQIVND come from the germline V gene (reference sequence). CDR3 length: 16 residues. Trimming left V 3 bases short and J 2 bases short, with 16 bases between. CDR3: CASSMLVGAGNTEAFF. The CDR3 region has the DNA TGTGCCAGTAGTATGTTAGTAGGGGCCGGTAACACTGAAGCTTTCTTT.

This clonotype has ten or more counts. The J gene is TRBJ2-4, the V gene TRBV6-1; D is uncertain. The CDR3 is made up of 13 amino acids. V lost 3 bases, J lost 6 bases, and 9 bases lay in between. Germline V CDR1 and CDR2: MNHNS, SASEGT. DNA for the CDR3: TGTGCCAGCAGTGACATCGGCCGAAACATTCAGTACTTC. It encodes CASSDIGRNIQYF.

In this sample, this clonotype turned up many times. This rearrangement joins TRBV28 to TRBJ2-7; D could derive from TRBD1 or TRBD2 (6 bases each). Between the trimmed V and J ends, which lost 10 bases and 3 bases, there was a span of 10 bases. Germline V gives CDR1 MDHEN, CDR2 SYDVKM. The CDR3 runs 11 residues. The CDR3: CATGGLYEQYF. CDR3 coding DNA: TGTGCCACCGGGGGCCTCTACGAGCAGTACTTC.

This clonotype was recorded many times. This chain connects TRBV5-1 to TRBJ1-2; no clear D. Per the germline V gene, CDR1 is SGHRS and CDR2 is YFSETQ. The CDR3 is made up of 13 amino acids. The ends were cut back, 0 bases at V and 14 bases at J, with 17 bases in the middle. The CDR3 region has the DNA TGCGCCAGCAGCTTGGACAGACCAGAGGGAGGAACCTTC. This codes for CASSLDRPEGGTF.

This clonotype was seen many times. CDR3: CAISPLGGVSSYEQYF. Here the CDR3 DNA reads TGTGCCATCAGTCCCTTGGGGGGTGTTAGCTCCTACGAGCAGTACTTC. The chain links TRBV10-3 to TRBJ2-7; perhaps TRBD2 as D (6 bases). Trimming cost V 5 bases and J 0 bases, with 17 bases left between them. The germline gives CDR1 ENHRY, CDR2 SYGVKD. CDR3 length equals 16 residues.

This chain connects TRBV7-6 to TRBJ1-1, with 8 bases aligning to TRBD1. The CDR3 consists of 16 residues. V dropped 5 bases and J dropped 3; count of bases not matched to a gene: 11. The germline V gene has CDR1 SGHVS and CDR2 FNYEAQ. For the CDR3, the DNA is TGTGCCAGCAGCAGTCACAGGGGGTCATTGTACACTGAAGCTTTCTTT. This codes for CASSSHRGSLYTEAFF.

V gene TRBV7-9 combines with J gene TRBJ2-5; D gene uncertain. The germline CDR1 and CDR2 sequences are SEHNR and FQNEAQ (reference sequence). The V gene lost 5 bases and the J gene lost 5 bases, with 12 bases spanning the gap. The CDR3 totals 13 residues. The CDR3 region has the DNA TGTGCCAGCAGCCCCCCCCGGGCCGAGACCCAGTACTTC. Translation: CASSPPRAETQYF.

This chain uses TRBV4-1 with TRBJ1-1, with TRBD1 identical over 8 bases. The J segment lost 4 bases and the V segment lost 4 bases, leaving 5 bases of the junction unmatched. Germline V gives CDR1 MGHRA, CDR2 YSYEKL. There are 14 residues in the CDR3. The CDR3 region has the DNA TGCGCCAGCAGCCGCCCGGGACAGGCCACTGAAGCTTTCTTT. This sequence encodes CASSRPGQATEAFF.

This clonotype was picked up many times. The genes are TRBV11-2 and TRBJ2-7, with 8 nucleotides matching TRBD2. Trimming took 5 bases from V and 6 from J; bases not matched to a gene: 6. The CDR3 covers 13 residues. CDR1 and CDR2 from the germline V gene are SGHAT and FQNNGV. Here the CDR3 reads CASSSGSLFEQYF. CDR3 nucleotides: TGTGCCAGCAGCAGCGGGAGTCTCTTCGAGCAGTACTTC. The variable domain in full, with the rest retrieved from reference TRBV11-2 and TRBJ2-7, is EAGVAQSPRYKIIEKRQSVAFWCNPISGHATLYWYQQILGQGPKLLIQFQNNGVVDDSQLPKDRFSAERLKGVDSTLKIQPAKLEDSAVYLCASSSGSLFEQYFGPGTRLTVT.

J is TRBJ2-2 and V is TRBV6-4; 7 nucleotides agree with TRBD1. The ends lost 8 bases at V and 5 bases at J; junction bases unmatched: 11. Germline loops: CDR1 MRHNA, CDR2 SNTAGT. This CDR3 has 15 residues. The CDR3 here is CASAAQDRTTGELFF. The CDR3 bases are TGTGCCAGCGCTGCTCAGGACAGGACAACCGGGGAGCTGTTTTTT.

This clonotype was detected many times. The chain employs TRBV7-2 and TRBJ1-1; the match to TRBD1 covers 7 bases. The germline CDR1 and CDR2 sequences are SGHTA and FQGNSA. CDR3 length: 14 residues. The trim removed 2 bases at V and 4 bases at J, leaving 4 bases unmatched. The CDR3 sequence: CASSLNRGTTEAFF. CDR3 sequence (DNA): TGTGCCAGCAGCTTAAACAGGGGAACCACTGAAGCTTTCTTT.

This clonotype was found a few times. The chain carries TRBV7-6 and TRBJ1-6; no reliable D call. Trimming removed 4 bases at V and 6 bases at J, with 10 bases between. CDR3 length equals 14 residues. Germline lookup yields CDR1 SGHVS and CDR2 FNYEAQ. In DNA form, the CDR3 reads TGTGCCAGCAGCTCGGGAATTGCTAATTCACCCCTCCACTTT. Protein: CASSSGIANSPLHF. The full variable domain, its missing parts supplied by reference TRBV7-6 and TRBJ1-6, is GAGVSQSPRYKVTKRGQDVALRCDPISGHVSLYWYRQALGQGPEFLTYFNYEAQQDKSGLPNDRFSAERPEGSISTLTIQRTEQRDSAMYRCASSSGIANSPLHFGNGTRLTVT.

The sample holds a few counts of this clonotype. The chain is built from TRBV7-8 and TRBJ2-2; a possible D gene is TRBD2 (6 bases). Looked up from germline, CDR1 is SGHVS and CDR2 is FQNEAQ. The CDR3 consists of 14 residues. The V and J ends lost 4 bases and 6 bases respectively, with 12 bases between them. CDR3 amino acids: CASSSHSGPGELFF. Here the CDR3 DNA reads TGTGCCAGCAGCTCACATAGCGGTCCCGGGGAGCTGTTTTTT.